This entry lists 5 T cell receptor beta chains sequenced from one sample in a study of blood T cells in healthy people across ages. A second PCR, run for roughly 7 to 11 cycles, used a sample-barcoded 5' primer plus a J-beta primer mix. TCRdb fed the 5' RACE reads into MiXCR, producing one record per CDR3 protein. The table shows hundreds of thousands of distinct CDR3 sequences, with about 30% occurring only once. Material: blood. These receptors came from a woman aged 80 or over in good health.

The chain combines TRBV6-5 with TRBJ2-7; D is perhaps TRBD1 (6 bases). The CDR3 runs to 14 residues. The V end was cut by 2 bases, the J end by 7 bases, with 15 bases between. In germline, CDR1 is MNHEY, CDR2 SVGAGI. The CDR3 coding sequence is TGTGCCAGCAGTTACCGAACGGTGGGACAAGAGCAGTACTTC. Protein sequence: CASSYRTVGQEQYF.

This chain links TRBV14 with TRBJ2-5; 16 bases fit TRBD2. Germline trimming cut 6 bases from V and 11 bases from J; bases unmatched to any gene: 15. The CDR3 is 17 amino acids. Germline values: CDR1 SGHDN, CDR2 FVKESK. CDR3 in DNA: TGTGCCAGCAGAACCGGGACTAGCGGGGGGGCCCCGGCAGAGCAGTACTTC. Translated: CASRTGTSGGAPAEQYF.

This clonotype has more than one count but fewer than ten. The V gene is TRBV20-1, the J gene TRBJ2-7; the D gene is possibly TRBD2 (5 bases). Germline V CDR1 and CDR2: DFQATT, SNEGSKA (reference sequence). V was cut by 7 bases and J by 2 bases, with 12 bases left in between. CDR3 length equals 12 residues. The CDR3 loop is CSGASGTYEQYF. The CDR3 DNA follows: TGCAGTGGAGCGTCGGGGACCTACGAGCAGTACTTC.

The chain carries TRBV20-1 and TRBJ2-1; TRBD1 or TRBD2 may be the D gene (5 bases each). With 6 bases removed from V and 10 bases from J, the gap between germline ends came to 19 bases. This CDR3 is built from 13 residues. The germline CDR1 and CDR2 sequences are DFQATT and SNEGSKA (reference sequence). CDR3 bases: TGCAGTGCGCTAGTACCAGGGAGTGGGGAGCAGTTCTTC. Translating it yields CSALVPGSGEQFF.

This clonotype occurred many times. V is TRBV7-9 and J is TRBJ2-1; TRBD1 might be the D (5 bases). CDR3 length equals 16 residues. Germline V lookup: CDR1 SEHNR, CDR2 FQNEAQ (reference sequence). V lost 6 bases and J lost 1, with 16 bases in between. The CDR3 here is CASSSLGSGSYNEQFF. The DNA for the CDR3 is TGTGCCAGCAGTAGCTTGGGTTCAGGGTCCTACAATGAGCAGTTCTTC. Full variable domain (outside the CDR3, taken from reference TRBV7-9 and TRBJ2-1): DTGVSQNPRHKITKRGQNVTFRCDPISEHNRLYWYRQTLGQGPEFLTYFQNEAQLEKSRLLSDRFSAERPKGSFSTLEIQRTEQGDSAMYLCASSSLGSGSYNEQFFGPGTRLTVL.